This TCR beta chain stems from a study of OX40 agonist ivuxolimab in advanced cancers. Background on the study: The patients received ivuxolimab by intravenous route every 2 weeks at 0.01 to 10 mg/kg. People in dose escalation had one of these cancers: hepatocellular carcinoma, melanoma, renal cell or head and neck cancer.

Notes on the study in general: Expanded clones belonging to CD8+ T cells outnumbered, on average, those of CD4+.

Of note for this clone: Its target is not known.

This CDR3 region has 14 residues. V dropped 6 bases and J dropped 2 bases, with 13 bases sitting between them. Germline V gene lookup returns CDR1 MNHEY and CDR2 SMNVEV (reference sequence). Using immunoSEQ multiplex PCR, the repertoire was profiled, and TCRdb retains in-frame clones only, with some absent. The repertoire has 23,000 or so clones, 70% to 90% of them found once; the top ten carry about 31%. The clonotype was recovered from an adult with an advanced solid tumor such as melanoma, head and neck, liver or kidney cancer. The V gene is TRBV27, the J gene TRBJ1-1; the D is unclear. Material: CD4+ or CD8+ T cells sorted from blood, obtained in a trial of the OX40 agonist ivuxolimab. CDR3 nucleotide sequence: TGTGCCAGCAGGCACACTTCACCTAACACTGAAGCTTTCTTT. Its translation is CASRHTSPNTEAFF.